The clone carrying this T cell receptor beta chain was observed a handful of times. Its antigen is unknown. This PCR relied on a set of 60 Vbeta primers and 13 Jbeta primers. Clones were read by immunoSEQ multiplex PCR, and TCRdb kept only the in-frame ones, dropping some. The repertoire holds 120,000 or so clones, with 70% to 75% as singletons. With 0 bases removed from V and 6 bases from J, the gap between germline ends came to 11 bases. The germline CDR1 and CDR2 sequences are SGHVS and FQNEAQ. The CDR3 is made up of 14 amino acids. This sample is drawn from a study of cytomegalovirus exposure and HLA in healthy donors. Study overall: There were 85 million or so unique TCRs (from HLA-typed donors) in an early data release. Study results and caveats: It was reportedly the case that the classifier diagnosed cytomegalovirus status with high specificity and sensitivity. The CMV antigen specificity of a few CMV-associated chains was confirmed through in vitro analysis.

Sequenced input: PBMCs. The clonotype was recovered from a woman aged 40 to 49 in good health and CMV-seronegative. J is TRBJ1-2 and V is TRBV7-8, with D possibly matching TRBD1 (6 bases). CDR3 amino acids: CASSLAGAGHGYTF. In nucleotides, the CDR3 is TGTGCCAGCAGCTTAGCGGGGGCAGGGCATGGCTACACCTTC.